This T cell receptor beta chain was sequenced in a study of beta chain features in type 1 diabetes. Across the study: The samples had about 110,000,000 sorted cells examined in all.

The purity of all sorted populations exceeded 95%. The V end was cut by 8 bases, the J end by 1 base, with 10 bases between. CDR3 size: 13 residues. The germline CDR1 and CDR2 sequences are SGHTA and FQGTGA. Whole-study results and caveats: HLA effects on TCRB rearrangement stayed unresolved here. Moderate but significant shortening of TCRB CDR3s was recorded in all four CD4+ subsets from Type 1 diabetes patients. TCRB repertoires of naive, central memory and Treg cells appeared more similar among patients than among healthy donors.

Many counts were recorded for this clone. The antigen is unknown. What was sequenced were expressed TCRB transcripts, since all of the isolated RNA had been reverse transcribed. Some clones are missing from TCRdb's copy, which holds only in-frame ones; the method was immunoSEQ multiplex PCR. The sample yields 130,000 or so clones, about 18% seen once. This clonotype was sampled from a man aged 18 to 35 with type 1 diabetes. V and J are TRBV7-3 and TRBJ2-3; D is possibly TRBD1 or TRBD2 (5 bases each). Sequencing was carried out using central memory CD4+ T cells from blood. CDR3 protein: CASGGPGTDTQYF. The CDR3 DNA sequence: TGTGCCAGCGGGGGACCTGGCACAGATACGCAGTATTTT.